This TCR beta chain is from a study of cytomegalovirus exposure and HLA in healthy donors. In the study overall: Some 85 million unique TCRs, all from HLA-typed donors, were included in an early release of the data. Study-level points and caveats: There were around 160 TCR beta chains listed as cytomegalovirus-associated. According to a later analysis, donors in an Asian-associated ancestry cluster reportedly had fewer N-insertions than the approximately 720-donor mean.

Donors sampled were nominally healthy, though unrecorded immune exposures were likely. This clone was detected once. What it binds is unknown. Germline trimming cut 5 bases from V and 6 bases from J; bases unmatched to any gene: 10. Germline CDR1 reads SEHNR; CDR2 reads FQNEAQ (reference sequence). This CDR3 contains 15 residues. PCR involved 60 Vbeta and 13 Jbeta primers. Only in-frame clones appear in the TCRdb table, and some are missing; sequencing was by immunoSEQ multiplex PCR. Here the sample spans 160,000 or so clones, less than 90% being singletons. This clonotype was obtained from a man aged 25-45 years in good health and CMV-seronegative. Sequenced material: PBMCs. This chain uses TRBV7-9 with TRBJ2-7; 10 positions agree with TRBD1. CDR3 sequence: CASSGVGTGEVEQYF. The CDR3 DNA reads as TGTGCCAGCAGCGGCGTCGGGACAGGGGAGGTCGAGCAGTACTTC.